Listed below are T cell receptor beta chains from one sample, sequenced in a study of T cells in Graves' hyperthyroidism and ophthalmopathy. One entry per CDR3 protein results from TCRdb running MiXCR on the multiplex PCR reads. This table has 550,000 to 700,000 distinct CDR3 sequences, roughly 14% appearing once. Sequences were obtained from blood. Receptor source: a woman aged 40-49 years with Graves' ophthalmopathy. Each CDR3 is given with its conserved first and last residue. A D gene is named only where the DNA matches it firmly. Some rows have no size entry. The others give once, few or many, or a class for an expanded clone.

clone_size j_call v_call d_call cdr3_aa cdr3_nt
many TRBJ2-7 TRBV7-2 . CASRGAYEQYF TGTGCCAGCAGGGGGGCCTACGAGCAGTACTTC
many TRBJ1-5 TRBV7-9 TRBD1 CASTGTGTNQPQHF TGTGCCAGCACCGGGACAGGGACCAATCAGCCCCAGCATTTT
many TRBJ2-7 TRBV30 . CAWSVASPYEQYF TGTGCCTGGAGTGTAGCAAGTCCCTACGAGCAGTACTTC
. TRBJ1-5 TRBV20-1 . CSARDPRSGESQPQHF TGCAGTGCTAGAGATCCGCGCTCCGGAGAGAGTCAGCCCCAGCATTTT
many TRBJ2-7 TRBV20-1 . CSARDSHTYEQYF TGCAGTGCTAGAGACAGCCATACCTACGAGCAGTACTTC
. TRBJ1-3 TRBV11-2 TRBD1 CASTGTGGNTIYF TGTGCCAGCACCGGGACAGGGGGAAACACCATATATTTT
many TRBJ2-5 TRBV12-3/TRBV12-4 . CASSGEVTSQETQYF TGTGCCAGCAGTGGCGAGGTGACTAGTCAAGAGACCCAGTACTTC
many TRBJ2-5 TRBV6-1 TRBD2 CASSERSPGGETQYF TGTGCCAGCAGTGAAAGGTCACCGGGAGGGGAGACCCAGTACTTC
many TRBJ2-7 TRBV10-3 . CAISEGQAGHEQYF TGTGCCATCAGTGAGGGCCAAGCCGGCCACGAGCAGTACTTC
once TRBJ1-1 TRBV20-1 . CSAQDLGGAEAFF TGCAGTGCTCAAGACCTCGGCGGGGCTGAAGCTTTCTTT
. TRBJ2-7 TRBV2 TRBD2 CASSDAAVAGIDEQYF TGTGCCAGCAGTGATGCTGCGGTAGCGGGAATCGACGAGCAGTACTTC
few TRBJ2-2 TRBV4-1 . CASSQAPKGGELFF TGCGCCAGCAGCCAAGCGCCAAAAGGGGGGGAGCTGTTTTTT
many TRBJ2-4 TRBV25-1 . CASSAKNIQYF TGTGCCAGCAGTGCCAAAAACATTCAGTACTTC
many TRBJ2-7 TRBV6-5 . CASSYSPFRTESYEQYF TGTGCCAGCAGTTACTCGCCTTTCCGGACAGAGAGCTACGAGCAGTACTTC
many TRBJ1-5 TRBV9 . CASSVEGRREQPQHF TGTGCCAGCAGCGTAGAGGGCAGAAGAGAACAGCCCCAGCATTTT
few TRBJ2-3 TRBV6-1 . CASSARDGLTDTQYF TGTGCCAGCAGTGCCCGGGACGGACTTACAGATACGCAGTATTTT
. TRBJ1-6 TRBV12-3/TRBV12-4 . CASSLGGPSLLSPLHF TGTGCCAGCAGTTTAGGGGGCCCCTCGTTGCTTTCACCCCTCCACTTT
many TRBJ2-3 TRBV2 TRBD2 CASSGLLAGVSTDTQYF TGTGCCAGCAGTGGGCTCTTAGCGGGAGTAAGTACAGATACGCAGTATTTT
many TRBJ1-3 TRBV20-1 . CSARRTNSGNTIYF TGCAGTGCTAGAAGGACAAACTCTGGAAACACCATATATTTT
many TRBJ2-7 TRBV27 . CASSMFLSSYEQYF TGTGCCAGCAGTATGTTCCTTAGCTCCTACGAGCAGTACTTC
. TRBJ1-1 TRBV7-6 . CASSLSPGTNAEAFF TGTGCCAGCAGCTTATCTCCAGGGACGAACGCTGAAGCTTTCTTT
. TRBJ2-5 TRBV6-1 TRBD1 CASSPAGTGIGHQETQYF TGTGCCAGCAGCCCCGCCGGGACAGGGATTGGACACCAAGAGACCCAGTACTTC
many TRBJ2-5 TRBV2 TRBD1 CASTRDRGSETQYF TGTGCCAGCACCCGGGACAGGGGATCGGAGACCCAGTACTTC
many TRBJ2-7 TRBV10-3 TRBD2 CAISLTSGSYEQYF TGTGCCATCAGTTTAACTAGCGGTTCCTACGAGCAGTACTTC
many TRBJ2-7 TRBV28 TRBD1 CASKDREYYEQYF TGTGCCAGCAAGGACAGGGAATACTACGAGCAGTACTTC
. TRBJ2-5 TRBV12-3/TRBV12-4 . CASSIPGVGETQYF TGTGCCAGCAGCATTCCAGGGGTCGGGGAGACCCAGTACTTC
many TRBJ2-5 TRBV11-3 TRBD1 CASSLGRGIETQYF TGTGCCAGCAGCTTGGGCAGGGGGATTGAGACCCAGTACTTC
many TRBJ1-1 TRBV28 . CASRSTLNTEAFF TGTGCCAGCAGGTCAACGTTGAACACTGAAGCTTTCTTT
few TRBJ1-2 TRBV7-2 . CASSLGDEGYGYTF TGTGCCAGCAGCTTAGGCGATGAGGGCTATGGCTACACCTTC
many TRBJ2-7 TRBV7-2 . CASSIGAGISYEQYF TGTGCCAGCTCGATCGGGGCAGGGATCTCCTACGAGCAGTACTTC
many TRBJ2-7 TRBV7-9 . CASSLGGGNEQYF TGTGCCAGCAGCTTAGGAGGGGGTAACGAGCAGTACTTC
many TRBJ1-1 TRBV2 TRBD1 CASRDRGLYTEAFF TGTGCCAGCAGGGACAGGGGGTTATACACTGAAGCTTTCTTT
few TRBJ2-7 TRBV3-1 TRBD2 CASSQGGLAYEQYF TGTGCCAGCAGCCAAGGGGGACTAGCGTACGAGCAGTACTTC
many TRBJ2-5 TRBV11-2 . CASSLGRPWGETQYF TGTGCCAGCAGCTTAGGGCGGCCGTGGGGGGAGACCCAGTACTTC
. TRBJ2-6 TRBV6-2/TRBV6-3 . CASSTSGDSRSGANVLTF TGTGCCAGCTCGACATCGGGAGACAGCCGCTCTGGGGCCAACGTCCTGACTTTC
many TRBJ2-5 TRBV14 TRBD2 CASSQDLAGGSLGETQYF TGTGCCAGCAGCCAAGACCTAGCGGGAGGGTCTTTAGGAGAGACCCAGTACTTC
. TRBJ1-1 TRBV4-3 . CASSQSTRTPNTEAFF TGCGCCAGCAGCCAAAGTACAAGGACACCAAACACTGAAGCTTTCTTT
. TRBJ2-5 TRBV6-1 TRBD2 CASNPGGRETQYF TGTGCCAGCAATCCGGGGGGTCGGGAGACCCAGTACTTC
. TRBJ1-2 TRBV19 . CASSPLDFYGYTF TGTGCCAGTAGTCCCCTGGACTTTTATGGCTACACCTTC
many TRBJ2-7 TRBV28 TRBD2 CASSWGLAGGMLYEQYF TGTGCCAGCAGTTGGGGACTAGCGGGAGGTATGCTCTACGAGCAGTACTTC
many TRBJ2-7 TRBV28 . CASSDQGEPQYF TGTGCCAGCAGTGACCAGGGTGAGCCGCAGTACTTC
many TRBJ1-2 TRBV6-1 . CASRRLGGNNYGYTF TGTGCCAGCAGAAGATTGGGGGGTAATAACTATGGCTACACCTTC
many TRBJ2-7 TRBV20-1 . CSAQPSGPYEQYF TGCAGTGCTCAACCGAGCGGACCCTACGAGCAGTACTTC
many TRBJ1-1 TRBV30 . CAHKGGLVDTEAFF TGTGCCCACAAAGGGGGTCTCGTTGACACTGAAGCTTTCTTT
many TRBJ1-1 TRBV28 TRBD1 CASMTGGANTEAFF TGTGCCAGCATGACAGGGGGCGCGAACACTGAAGCTTTCTTT
many TRBJ2-3 TRBV2 . CASREGSGGDTQYF TGTGCCAGCAGGGAAGGGAGCGGAGGGGATACGCAGTATTTT
. TRBJ1-1 TRBV27 . CASNQGLNTEAFF TGTGCCAGCAATCAGGGCTTGAACACTGAAGCTTTCTTT
. TRBJ1-5 TRBV15 TRBD1 CATSRAGTALNQPQHF TGTGCCACCAGCAGAGCTGGGACAGCACTCAATCAGCCCCAGCATTTT
few TRBJ1-5 TRBV27 . CASSLSHQGNQPQHF TGTGCCAGCAGTTTAAGTCATCAGGGCAATCAGCCCCAGCATTTT
many TRBJ2-7 TRBV6-5 TRBD2 CASSLLSGSYEQYF TGTGCCAGCAGCTTACTCAGCGGGAGCTACGAGCAGTACTTC
many TRBJ2-5 TRBV12-5 . CASGLLRFGETQYF TGTGCTAGTGGTTTGCTCAGGTTTGGGGAGACCCAGTACTTC
. TRBJ2-7 TRBV19 . CASSIGLGRNYEQYF TGTGCCAGTAGTATTGGCCTTGGAAGAAACTACGAGCAGTACTTC
many TRBJ2-7 TRBV29-1 TRBD1 CSVGRDRDYEQYF TGCAGCGTTGGGAGGGACAGGGACTACGAGCAGTACTTC
many TRBJ1-2 TRBV14 TRBD1 CASSIDREDYGYTF TGTGCCAGCAGCATCGACAGGGAAGACTATGGCTACACCTTC
many TRBJ2-7 TRBV2 . CASSPLAVSYEQYF TGTGCCAGCAGTCCTCTGGCAGTTTCCTACGAGCAGTACTTC